This is a list of T cell receptor beta chains from one sample in a study of beta chain features in type 1 diabetes. Sequencing was performed with immunoSEQ multiplex PCR; in TCRdb, only in-frame clones are kept and a portion is missing. Found here are hundreds of thousands of clones, over 9.5% of them singletons; the top ten hold about 0.017%. Material: naive CD4+ T cells from blood. The source is a man aged 18 to 30 in good health. Both conserved end residues are part of each CDR3. Each record gives: clone size, J gene, D gene, V gene, CDR3 DNA, CDR3 protein. D genes are given only for firm matches. The size of a clone is reported for some rows only, either as once, few or many, or as a class for expanded clones.

- TRBJ2-7 - TRBV9 TGTGCCAGCAGCGTAGCGGGCTCCTACGAGCAGTACTTC CASSVAGSYEQYF
- TRBJ2-2 TRBD1 TRBV9 TGTGCCAGCAGCGTGCGACAGGGGAGGAGCACCGGGGAGCTGTTTTTT CASSVRQGRSTGELFF
few TRBJ1-1 TRBD1 TRBV5-1 TGCGCCAGCAGCCCCGGACAGGGAGGCACTGAAGCTTTCTTT CASSPGQGGTEAFF
- TRBJ2-2 - TRBV27 TGTGCCAGCAGTTTCGAACACGGGGAGCTGTTTTTT CASSFEHGELFF
few TRBJ1-2 - TRBV20-1 TGCAGTGTCACGACATCTCGAGGCTACACCTTC CSVTTSRGYTF
few TRBJ1-5 - TRBV5-1 TGCGCCAGCAGCTTGGGACAGTCCAAGGGGCCCCAGCATTTT CASSLGQSKGPQHF
- TRBJ2-1 TRBD2 TRBV5-1 TGCGCCAGCAGCTATAGTAGCGGGAGTGTTTACAATGAGCAGTTCTTC CASSYSSGSVYNEQFF
few TRBJ2-2 TRBD1 TRBV18 TGTGCCAGCTCACCCTTTGACAGGGTTACCGGGGAGCTGTTTTTT CASSPFDRVTGELFF
- TRBJ2-6 - TRBV7-3 TGTGCCAGCTTCGGAGCTATTCCTGGGGCCAACGTCCTGACTTTC CASFGAIPGANVLTF
- TRBJ2-7 - TRBV18 TGTGCCAGCTCACCAGGTGCGGGCGAGGGTTACGAGCAGTACTTC CASSPGAGEGYEQYF
- TRBJ2-1 - TRBV4-1 TGCGCCAGCAGCCATACAGGTCTTAGCTCCTACAATGAGCAGTTCTTC CASSHTGLSSYNEQFF
few TRBJ1-6 TRBD1 TRBV30 TGTGCCTGGAATAGACAGGGGAATTCACCCCTCCACTTT CAWNRQGNSPLHF
- TRBJ2-1 TRBD2 TRBV7-3 TGTGCCAGCAGCCGGGAGCGGGAGGGTGAGCAGTTCTTC CASSREREGEQFF
few TRBJ2-3 TRBD2 TRBV7-3 TGTGCCAGCAGCTTAACTAGCGGGAGTGGAGATACGCAGTATTTT CASSLTSGSGDTQYF
- TRBJ2-1 - TRBV19 TGTGCCAGTAGTATCCTTCTAGCGAGCTCCTACAATGAGCAGTTCTTC CASSILLASSYNEQFF
- TRBJ1-1 - TRBV29-1 TGCAGCGCTGGCTCGGGGGGGAACACTGAAGCTTTCTTT CSAGSGGNTEAFF
few TRBJ2-2 - TRBV18 TGTGCCAGCTCACCACAAGCGCTAGCCGGGGAGCTGTTTTTT CASSPQALAGELFF
few TRBJ1-2 TRBD1 TRBV18 TGTGCCAGCTCACCGGACAGGGTTGACTACACCTTC CASSPDRVDYTF
- TRBJ1-1 TRBD1 TRBV7-9 TGTGCCAGCAGCGGAAGGGACAGGGGAAGGACTGAAGCTTTCTTT CASSGRDRGRTEAFF
- TRBJ2-6 TRBD1 TRBV15 TGTGCCACCAGCACACTAGGGGACAGGGTTCTCTCTGGGGCCAACGTCCTGACTTTC CATSTLGDRVLSGANVLTF
- TRBJ2-7 TRBD1 TRBV2 TGTGCCAGCATTAGGACAGGGCTGGGCGAGCAGTACTTC CASIRTGLGEQYF
many TRBJ2-1 TRBD2 TRBV7-9 TGTGCCAGCAGCCCACTGGCGGGAGGGGTGAATGAGCAGTTCTTC CASSPLAGGVNEQFF
- TRBJ1-2 TRBD1 TRBV25-1 TGTGCCAGCAGGGGATTTGGGACAGAGGTGGGCTACACCTTC CASRGFGTEVGYTF
few TRBJ2-3 TRBD2 TRBV7-2 TGTGCCAGCAGCCCCCCGGGACTAGCGATTAATACGCAGTATTTT CASSPPGLAINTQYF
- TRBJ2-1 TRBD1 TRBV28 TGTGCCAGCAGTCCCGGGACAGGGAGCTCCTACAATGAGCAGTTCTTC CASSPGTGSSYNEQFF
few TRBJ2-3 - TRBV7-2 TGTGCCAGCAGTTACGACAGGCGGGATACGCAGTATTTT CASSYDRRDTQYF
- TRBJ2-3 TRBD2 TRBV7-3 TGTGCCAGCAGCGGGAGCGGGGATAGCACAGATACGCAGTATTTT CASSGSGDSTDTQYF
few TRBJ2-2 - TRBV30 TGTGCCTGGAGTTTCGGCGGCACCGGGGAGCTGTTTTTT CAWSFGGTGELFF
- TRBJ2-7 - TRBV30 TGTGCCTGGAGTAATTCTGGACCGGCAGGGGTAGGCGAGCAGTACTTC CAWSNSGPAGVGEQYF
- TRBJ1-1 - TRBV7-2 TGTGCCAGCAGCTTAGTGAGCCCAATGAACACTGAAGCTTTCTTT CASSLVSPMNTEAFF
- TRBJ1-6 TRBD1 TRBV5-1 TGCGCCAGCAGCCTGGGACAGGGTGATTGGCCCCTCCACTTT CASSLGQGDWPLHF
- TRBJ1-1 TRBD1 TRBV7-2 TGTGCCAGCAGCACGGACAGGTACCACACTGAAGCTTTCTTT CASSTDRYHTEAFF
few TRBJ1-2 - TRBV7-9 TGTGCCAGCAGCTTCACAGGGTACTATGGCTACACCTTC CASSFTGYYGYTF
few TRBJ2-6 TRBD1 TRBV5-4 TGTGCCAGCGTTCCGGGACAGGGGAACTCTGGGGCCAACGTCCTGACTTTC CASVPGQGNSGANVLTF
- TRBJ2-5 - TRBV5-1 TGCGCCAGCAGCTTCGACATCTACCAAGAGACCCAGTACTTC CASSFDIYQETQYF
- TRBJ2-1 - TRBV7-9 TGTGCCAGCAGCTCTCGGGGAATCTACAATGAGCAGTTCTTC CASSSRGIYNEQFF
few TRBJ2-7 - TRBV7-3 TGTGCCAGCAGCTTATTTGGTGGTACAGCCTACGAGCAGTACTTC CASSLFGGTAYEQYF
few TRBJ2-1 - TRBV28 TGTGCCAGCAGCCGGGTGCGCCGGGATGAGCAGTTCTTC CASSRVRRDEQFF
- TRBJ2-3 - TRBV30 TGTGCCTGGAGTGAGGAGGGGTCTGTCACAGATACGCAGTATTTT CAWSEEGSVTDTQYF
few TRBJ1-2 TRBD1 TRBV30 TGTGCCTGGAACACCGGGACAGGCGTCGGCTACACCTTC CAWNTGTGVGYTF
- TRBJ2-3 TRBD1 TRBV7-2 TGTGCCAGCAGCTCTCCGGACAGGGGCACAGATACGCAGTATTTT CASSSPDRGTDTQYF
- TRBJ2-5 - TRBV5-1 TGCGCCAGCAGCTTGGCCGGTCGGGGGGCCAGAGAGACCCAGTACTTC CASSLAGRGARETQYF
few TRBJ1-4 - TRBV7-9 TGTGCCAGCAGCGGAGGACGGTCCTCTAATGAAAAACTGTTTTTT CASSGGRSSNEKLFF
- TRBJ2-6 TRBD1 TRBV28 TGTGCCAGCAGTTTAACAGGGGGGTCTGGGGCCAACGTCCTGACTTTC CASSLTGGSGANVLTF
- TRBJ2-5 TRBD1 TRBV5-1 TGCGCCAGCAGCCTGGGACAGGGGACCCAAGAGACCCAGTACTTC CASSLGQGTQETQYF